This T cell receptor beta chain originates from a study of post-analysis software for immune sequencing data. Study background: Relapsing-remitting, secondary progressive and progressive-relapsing courses of multiple sclerosis were included. The study's findings and limits: Controls had lower frequencies than patients of about 5 TRBV segments, which included TRBV5-6, TRBV5-1 and TRBV20-1. Significantly decreased normalized Chao1 diversity was recorded for multiple sclerosis patients relative to controls. Batch-mates among the samples co-clustered strongly by F measure.

This CDR3 spans 14 amino acids. Per germline, CDR1 ENHRY and CDR2 SYGVKD. Carried by the TCR beta cDNA libraries were unique molecular identifiers. TCRdb reprocessed the PCR reads with MiXCR, giving one entry per CDR3 protein. Of hundreds of thousands of distinct CDR3 sequences detected, about 32% appear once; the ten largest clones hold around 0.56%. A word on this clonotype: The antigen remains unidentified. At one end the junction does not follow the germline gene, possibly because of a read error.

This receptor was taken from a girl aged 10 to 17 with multiple sclerosis. The sequenced material came from blood. The chain links TRBV10-3 to TRBJ1-5, with 7 bases matching TRBD1. The chain's CDR3 is CTISVGTEGQPQHF. Written as DNA, the CDR3 is TGTACCATCAGTGTTGGGACAGAGGGTCAGCCCCAGCATTTT.